A single sample is the source of the 26 T cell receptor beta chains below, sequenced in a study of cytomegalovirus exposure and HLA in healthy donors. It was with 60 Vbeta and 13 Jbeta primers that the PCR ran. Sequencing used immunoSEQ multiplex PCR; TCRdb keeps in-frame clones, though not all of them. The table has around 230,000 clones, more than 75% seen once. Source material: PBMCs. These receptors all stem from a girl aged 2-10 years in good health and CMV-seronegative.

The J gene is TRBJ1-2, the V gene TRBV9, with D unclear. Germline V gene sequence: CDR1 SGDLS, CDR2 YYNGEE. The V gene lost 0 bases and the J gene lost 4 bases, with 13 bases spanning the gap. This CDR3 is built from 15 residues. The CDR3 DNA follows: TGTGCCAGCAGCGTAGCAGTCGCGGGCATCTATGGCTACACCTTC. It yields the protein CASSVAVAGIYGYTF. The full variable domain, its missing parts supplied by reference TRBV9 and TRBJ1-2, is DSGVTQTPKHLITATGQRVTLRCSPRSGDLSVYWYQQSLDQGLQFLIQYYNGEERAKGNILERFSAQQFPDLHSELNLSSLELGDSALYFCASSVAVAGIYGYTFGSGTRLTVV.

This chain's CDR3 is CASSPTGIGNTIYF. CDR3 DNA: TGTGCCAGCTCACCTACAGGGATTGGAAACACCATATATTTT. The chain recombines TRBV18 with TRBJ1-3; maybe TRBD1 (6 bases). This CDR3 has 14 residues. Trimming took off 3 bases at V and 3 bases at J, with 9 bases between the two ends. The germline gives CDR1 KGHSH, CDR2 LQKENI.

The chain employs TRBV11-2 and TRBJ2-7; D gene ambiguous. The CDR3 contains 12 residues. Germline lookup yields CDR1 SGHAT and CDR2 FQNNGV. Trimming removed 5 bases from V and 4 bases from J, with 9 bases in between. DNA for the CDR3: TGTGCCAGCAGCCTACCGTTTTACGAGCAGTACTTC. Translation: CASSLPFYEQYF.

The chain employs TRBV19 and TRBJ1-6; D is perhaps TRBD1 (6 bases). This CDR3 has 15 amino acids. V was pared by 6 bases and J by 8 bases, with 17 bases between. CDR1 LNHDA and CDR2 SQIVND come from the germline V gene (reference sequence). The CDR3 sequence is CASRDRTSMYSPLHF. The CDR3 nucleotides are TGTGCCAGTAGGGACAGAACTTCCATGTATTCACCCCTCCACTTT.

In regard to this clone: This CDR3 is missing its conserved last phenylalanine or tryptophan, likely due to a read error. Because the CDR3's place on the DNA is in doubt, the DNA is left out and the CDR3 is given as listed by TCRdb. The chain has TRBV5-8 and TRBJ1-1; TRBD1 was called by the table and not checked on the DNA. The CDR3 is 12 amino acids long, termini counted. The V gene's germline CDR1 is SGHTS and CDR2 YDEGEE. This chain's CDR3 is CASSLAAADTGR.

The chain recombines TRBV6-6 with TRBJ1-5; no definite D call. CDR1 is MNHNY, CDR2 SVGAGI, per germline (reference sequence). This CDR3 contains 12 residues. Trimming pared 7 bases from V and 7 bases from J, leaving 11 bases between. The CDR3 reads CASKGVGQPQHF. The DNA for the CDR3 is TGTGCCAGCAAAGGAGTCGGGCAGCCCCAGCATTTT.

This chain links TRBV4-2 with TRBJ2-3, with 10 bases fitting TRBD2. Trimming at V came to 0 bases and at J to 8 bases, leaving 8 bases not matched to a gene. The CDR3 consists of 16 residues. Germline CDR1 and CDR2: LGHNA and YNFKEQ. CDR3 nucleotide sequence: TGTGCCAGCAGCCAAGAGGGGCTTAGCGGGGGGAGTACGCAGTATTTT. Amino acids: CASSQEGLSGGSTQYF.

The chain couples TRBV11-3 to TRBJ2-5; 9 bases line up with TRBD2. The CDR3 covers 15 residues. After removal of 1 base from V and 6 bases from J, the junction contained 6 bases not matched to a gene. The V gene's germline CDR1 is SGHNT and CDR2 YENEEA. DNA for the CDR3: TGTGCCAGCAGCTTAGGCGGGACTAGCAGACAGACCCAGTACTTC. It specifies CASSLGGTSRQTQYF.

The rearrangement uses TRBV4-1 and TRBJ2-5, with 8 positions matching TRBD2. Losses at the gene ends were 4 bases for V and 6 bases for J; bases not matched to a gene: 7. CDR1 and CDR2 (germline): MGHRA, YSYEKL. The CDR3 sequence is 14 residues long. CDR3 in amino acids: CASSRRAGAKTQYF. CDR3 DNA: TGCGCCAGCAGCCGCAGAGCGGGGGCAAAGACCCAGTACTTC.

V usage is TRBV4-1 and J usage is TRBJ1-5; D possibly corresponds to TRBD1 (6 bases). This CDR3 has 17 residues. The germline V and J ends were trimmed by 0 bases and 7 bases, with 19 bases remaining between them. The germline V gene encodes CDR1 MGHRA and CDR2 YSYEKL. This CDR3 is CASSQDPGGAERQPQHF. The CDR3 nucleotides read TGCGCCAGCAGCCAAGATCCGGGGGGCGCGGAACGACAGCCCCAGCATTTT.

Regarding this clone: Other DNA sequences from this sample encode an identical CDR3 as well. The chain couples TRBV9 to TRBJ1-2, with a tentative D call TRBD1 (5 bases). Trimming took off 7 bases at V and 8 bases at J, with 9 bases between the two ends. Germline CDR1 and CDR2: SGDLS and YYNGEE. The CDR3 sequence is 10 residues long. The CDR3 here is CASSGGGYTF. CDR3 in DNA: TGTGCCAGCTCTGGGGGGGGCTACACCTTC.

The sample holds a few counts of this clone. The rearrangement uses TRBV15 and TRBJ1-1; D is unclear. The CDR3 has 14 amino acids. Germline V gene sequence: CDR1 LNHNV, CDR2 YYDKDF (reference sequence). The V gene lost 0 bases and the J gene lost 0 bases, with 5 bases spanning the gap. CDR3 protein: CATSRDTVNTEAFF. In nucleotides, the CDR3 is TGTGCCACCAGCAGAGATACAGTGAACACTGAAGCTTTCTTT.

The chain joins TRBV5-6 to TRBJ2-7, with D possibly matching TRBD1 (6 bases). The CDR3 spans 17 residues. The germline V and J ends were trimmed by 6 bases and 5 bases, with 27 bases remaining between them. The germline V gene has CDR1 SGHDT and CDR2 YYEEEE. The CDR3 DNA follows: TGTGCCAGCATCCTGGGGACAAAACATCGGTTGTTGAACGAGCAGTACTTC. It encodes CASILGTKHRLLNEQYF. Together with reference TRBV5-6 and TRBJ2-7, the CDR3 gives the full variable domain: DAGVTQSPTHLIKTRGQQVTLRCSPKSGHDTVSWYQQALGQGPQFIFQYYEEEERQRGNFPDRFSGHQFPNYSSELNVNALLLGDSALYLCASILGTKHRLLNEQYFGPGTRLTVT.

This clone was seen once. In DNA form, the CDR3 reads TGTGCCAGCAGTGCCAAGTCAGCTGGACAGGGGGTTGGAGCTTTCTTT. Its protein product is CASSAKSAGQGVGAFF. This chain uses TRBV2 with TRBJ1-1; 10 bases map to TRBD1. The V and J ends lost 4 bases and 10 bases, in that order; junction bases with no gene match: 15. The CDR3 has 16 residues. CDR1 and CDR2 from the germline V gene are SNHLY and FYNNEI. Complete variable domain (other parts from reference TRBV2 and TRBJ1-1): EPEVTQTPSHQVTQMGQEVILRCVPISNHLYFYWYRQILGQKVEFLVSFYNNEISEKSEIFDDQFSVERPDGSNFTLKIRSTKLEDSAMYFCASSAKSAGQGVGAFFGQGTRLTVV.

The sample holds a few counts of this clone. The CDR3 is CASSLGLASVDTQYF. The CDR3 DNA sequence: TGTGCCAGCAGCTTGGGACTAGCTTCTGTAGATACGCAGTATTTT. V gene TRBV5-4 combines with J gene TRBJ2-3; 7 bases align to TRBD2. The J segment lost 5 bases and the V segment lost 0 bases, leaving 6 bases of the junction unmatched. CDR3 length: 15 amino acids. Looked up from germline, CDR1 is SGHNT and CDR2 is YYREEE (reference sequence).

The chain employs TRBV19 and TRBJ1-2; 9 nucleotides align to TRBD1. With 3 bases clipped from V and 8 bases from J, the junction kept 4 bases outside the gene matches. Germline-derived CDR1 and CDR2 are LNHDA and SQIVND (reference sequence). The CDR3 length is 13 residues. CDR3: CASSITGGEGYTF. The CDR3 DNA reads as TGTGCCAGTAGTATCACAGGGGGCGAAGGCTACACCTTC.

The chain combines TRBV5-4 with TRBJ2-7, with a possible D match to TRBD2 (6 bases). Trimming took 1 base from V and 0 from J, leaving 14 bases between them. CDR1 is SGHNT, CDR2 YYREEE, per germline (reference sequence). This CDR3 is built from 16 residues. The CDR3 DNA reads TGTGCCAGCAGCTTGTCTCGCGGGAAGAGCTCCTACGAGCAGTACTTC. This encodes CASSLSRGKSSYEQYF.

This clone was found once. V usage is TRBV12-5 and J usage is TRBJ2-7; 10 bases line up with TRBD1. CDR3 length equals 17 residues. Germline V gene lookup returns CDR1 LGHNT and CDR2 FRNRAP. J was trimmed by 1 base and V by 0 bases; bases with no gene match: 6. In DNA, the CDR3 is TGTGCTAGTGGTTTGGTAGACCGGGACAGGGGTTCCTACGAGCAGTACTTC. Protein sequence: CASGLVDRDRGSYEQYF.

V gene TRBV18 combines with J gene TRBJ1-5, with D hard to call. The V end lost 3 bases, the J end lost 4 bases, and 4 bases lay between the germline ends. CDR1 is KGHSH, CDR2 LQKENI, per germline. This CDR3 contains 12 residues. The CDR3 region is CASSPTNQPQHF. The CDR3 coding sequence is TGTGCCAGCTCACCGACTAATCAGCCCCAGCATTTT.

The chain links TRBV10-2 to TRBJ2-1, with D possibly being TRBD2 (5 bases). This CDR3 contains 16 residues. The germline V and J ends were trimmed by 2 bases and 2 bases, with 13 bases remaining between them. Germline-derived CDR1 and CDR2 are WSHSY and SAAADI. The CDR3 loop is CASSEKRSLTYNEQFF. The CDR3 DNA follows: TGCGCCAGCAGTGAGAAGCGGAGTCTCACCTACAATGAGCAGTTCTTC.

The chain has TRBV6-1 and TRBJ1-6, with a possible D match to TRBD1 (5 bases). The CDR3 is made up of 13 amino acids. V lost 6 bases and J 7 bases, leaving 10 bases between the germline ends. The germline V gene encodes CDR1 MNHNS and CDR2 SASEGT. Here the CDR3 reads CASSGGGNSPLHF. The CDR3 nucleotides read TGTGCCAGCAGCGGGGGAGGAAATTCACCCCTCCACTTT.

This chain links TRBV7-2 with TRBJ2-1; D call uncertain. Trimming stripped 1 base from V and 0 bases from J, with 10 bases between. Germline CDR1 SGHTA, CDR2 FQGNSA. The CDR3 runs 16 residues. The CDR3 sequence: CASSLVLRSSYNEQFF. The CDR3 DNA follows: TGTGCCAGCAGCTTAGTTTTGAGGAGCTCCTACAATGAGCAGTTCTTC.

Remarks on this clone: The junction departs from germline at one end; a sequencing error may be responsible. The chain couples TRBV7-9 to TRBJ2-3; 8 bases align to TRBD2. The length of the CDR3 is 16 residues. Germline assignment: CDR1 SEHNR and CDR2 FQNEAQ (reference sequence). CDR3 in DNA: TGTTCCAGCAGCTCCCTCCAGCGGGAGCAAGGAGATACGCAGTATTTT. This encodes CSSSSLQREQGDTQYF.

The chain employs TRBV2 and TRBJ2-5, with D possibly TRBD1 on 7 matching bases. The CDR3 length is 15 residues. V shed 7 bases and J shed 11 bases, with 26 bases lying between them. Per the germline V gene, CDR1 is SNHLY and CDR2 is FYNNEI. CDR3 region: CASKDRAGGGQEQYF. The DNA for the CDR3 is TGTGCCAGCAAGGATCGGGCAGGGGGAGGTCAAGAGCAGTACTTC.

This chain uses TRBV6-5 with TRBJ1-1; 8 bases are shared with TRBD1. The CDR3 covers 13 residues. After removal of 8 bases from V and 4 bases from J, the junction contained 6 bases not matched to a gene. Germline CDR1 reads MNHEY; CDR2 reads SVGAGI. The CDR3 protein is CASGRTGGTEAFF. As DNA, the CDR3 is TGTGCCAGCGGCCGTACAGGGGGCACTGAAGCTTTCTTT.

With regard to this clone: Different DNA sequences within this sample yield the same CDR3. This rearrangement joins TRBV19 to TRBJ2-7, with D possibly TRBD1 on 5 matching bases. This CDR3 region has 19 residues. V gave up 3 bases and J gave up 0 bases, with 24 bases separating them. From germline, CDR1 is LNHDA and CDR2 SQIVND (reference sequence). The CDR3 DNA reads TGTGCCAGTAGTATTGCCCCCCTCCTTGACAGTCCGAGCTCCTACGAGCAGTACTTC. It is translated as CASSIAPLLDSPSSYEQYF. Combining the CDR3 with reference TRBV19 and TRBJ2-7 gives the whole variable domain DGGITQSPKYLFRKEGQNVTLSCEQNLNHDAMYWYRQDPGQGLRLIYYSQIVNDFQKGDIAEGYSVSREKKESFPLTVTSAQKNPTAFYLCASSIAPLLDSPSSYEQYFGPGTRLTVT.